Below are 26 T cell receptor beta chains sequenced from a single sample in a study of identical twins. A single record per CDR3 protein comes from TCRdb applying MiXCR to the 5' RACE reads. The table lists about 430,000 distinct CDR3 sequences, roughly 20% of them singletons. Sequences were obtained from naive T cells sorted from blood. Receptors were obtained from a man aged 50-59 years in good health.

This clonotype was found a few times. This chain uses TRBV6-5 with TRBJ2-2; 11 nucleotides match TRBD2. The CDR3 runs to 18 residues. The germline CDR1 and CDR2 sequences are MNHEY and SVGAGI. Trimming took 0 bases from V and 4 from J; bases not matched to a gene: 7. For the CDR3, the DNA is TGTGCCAGCAGTTACTCCTCTAGCGGGAGGACCCCCACCGGGGAGCTGTTTTTT. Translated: CASSYSSSGRTPTGELFF.

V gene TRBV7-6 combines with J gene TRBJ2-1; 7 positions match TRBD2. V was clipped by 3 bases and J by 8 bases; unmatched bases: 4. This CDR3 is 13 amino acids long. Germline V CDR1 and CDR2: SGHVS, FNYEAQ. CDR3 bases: TGTGCCAGCAGCTTCGGACTAGACCATGAGCAGTTCTTC. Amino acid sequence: CASSFGLDHEQFF. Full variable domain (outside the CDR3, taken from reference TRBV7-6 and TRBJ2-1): GAGVSQSPRYKVTKRGQDVALRCDPISGHVSLYWYRQALGQGPEFLTYFNYEAQQDKSGLPNDRFSAERPEGSISTLTIQRTEQRDSAMYRCASSFGLDHEQFFGPGTRLTVL.

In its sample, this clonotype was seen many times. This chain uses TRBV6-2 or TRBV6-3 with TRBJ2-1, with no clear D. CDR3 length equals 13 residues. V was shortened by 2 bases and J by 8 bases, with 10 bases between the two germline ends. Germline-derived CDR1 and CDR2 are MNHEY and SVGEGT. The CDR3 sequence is CASSYVGSDEQFF. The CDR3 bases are TGTGCCAGCAGTTACGTCGGGTCGGATGAGCAGTTCTTC.

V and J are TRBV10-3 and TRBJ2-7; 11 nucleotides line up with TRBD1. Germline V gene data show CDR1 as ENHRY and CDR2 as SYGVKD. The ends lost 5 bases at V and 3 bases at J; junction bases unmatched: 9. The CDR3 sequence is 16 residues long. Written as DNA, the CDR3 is TGTGCCATCAGTCACGATTCCGGGACAGGGGGCTACGAGCAGTACTTC. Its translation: CAISHDSGTGGYEQYF.

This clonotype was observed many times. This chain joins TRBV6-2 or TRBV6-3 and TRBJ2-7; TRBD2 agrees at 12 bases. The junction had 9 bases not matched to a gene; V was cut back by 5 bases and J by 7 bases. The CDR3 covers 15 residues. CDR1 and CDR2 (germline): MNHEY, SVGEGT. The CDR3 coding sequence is TGTGCCAGCAGTGGCCGACTAGCGGGAGTGGGGGAGCAGTACTTC. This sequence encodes CASSGRLAGVGEQYF.

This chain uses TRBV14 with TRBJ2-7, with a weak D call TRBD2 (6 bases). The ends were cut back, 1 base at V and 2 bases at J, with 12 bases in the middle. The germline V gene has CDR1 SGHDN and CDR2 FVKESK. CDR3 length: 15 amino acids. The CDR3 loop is CASSQGLSGAYEQYF. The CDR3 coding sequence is TGTGCCAGCAGCCAAGGCCTATCGGGGGCCTACGAGCAGTACTTC.

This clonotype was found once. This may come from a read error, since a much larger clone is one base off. The chain's CDR3 is CASSVAGAKPYDQYF. The CDR3 DNA reads as TGTGCCAGCAGCGTAGCCGGGGCTAAGCCCTACGACCAGTACTTC. V usage is TRBV9 and J usage is TRBJ2-7; D possibly matches TRBD1 or TRBD2 (5 bases each). This CDR3 contains 15 residues. The V gene's germline CDR1 is SGDLS and CDR2 YYNGEE. Full variable domain (missing parts from reference TRBV9 and TRBJ2-7): DSGVTQTPKHLITATGQRVTLRCSPRSGDLSVYWYQQSLDQGLQFLIQYYNGEERAKGNILERFSAQQFPDLHSELNLSSLELGDSALYFCASSVAGAKPYDQYFGPGTRLTVT.

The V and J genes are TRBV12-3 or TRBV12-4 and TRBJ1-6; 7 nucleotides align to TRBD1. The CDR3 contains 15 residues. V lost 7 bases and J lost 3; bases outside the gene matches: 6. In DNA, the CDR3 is TGTGCCAGCACCCGGGGGGACAGCTATAATTCACCCCTCCACTTT. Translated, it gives CASTRGDSYNSPLHF.

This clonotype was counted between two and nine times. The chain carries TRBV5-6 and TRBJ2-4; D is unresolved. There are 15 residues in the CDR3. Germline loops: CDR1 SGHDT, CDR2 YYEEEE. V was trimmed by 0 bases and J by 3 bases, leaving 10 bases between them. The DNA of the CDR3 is TGTGCCAGCAGCTTGGATCCGTCAGGCAAAAACATTCAGTACTTC. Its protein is CASSLDPSGKNIQYF.

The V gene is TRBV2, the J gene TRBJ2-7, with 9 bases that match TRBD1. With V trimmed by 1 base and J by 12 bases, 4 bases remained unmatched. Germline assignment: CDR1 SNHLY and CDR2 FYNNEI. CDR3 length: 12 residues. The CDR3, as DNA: TGTGCCAGCAGTGAAGTAGGGACAGGGTGGTACTTC. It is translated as CASSEVGTGWYF.

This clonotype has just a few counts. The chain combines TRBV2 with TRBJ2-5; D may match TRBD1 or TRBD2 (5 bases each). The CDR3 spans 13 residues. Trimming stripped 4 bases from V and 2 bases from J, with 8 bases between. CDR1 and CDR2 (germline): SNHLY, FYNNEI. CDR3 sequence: CASSGDLQETQYF. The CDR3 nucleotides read TGTGCCAGCAGTGGGGACCTGCAAGAGACCCAGTACTTC.

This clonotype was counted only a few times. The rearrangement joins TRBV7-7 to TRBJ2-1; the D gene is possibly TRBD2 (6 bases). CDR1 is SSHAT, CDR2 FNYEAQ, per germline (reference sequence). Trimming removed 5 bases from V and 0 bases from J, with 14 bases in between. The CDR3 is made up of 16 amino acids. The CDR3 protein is CASSPLALSSYNEQFF. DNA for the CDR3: TGTGCCAGCAGCCCGCTAGCGTTGAGCTCCTACAATGAGCAGTTCTTC.

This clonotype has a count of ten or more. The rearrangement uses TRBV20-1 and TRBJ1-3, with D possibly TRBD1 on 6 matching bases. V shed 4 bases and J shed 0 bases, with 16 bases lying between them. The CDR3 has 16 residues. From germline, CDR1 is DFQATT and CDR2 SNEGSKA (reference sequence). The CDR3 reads CSAMGVEGDSGNTIYF. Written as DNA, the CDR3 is TGCAGTGCTATGGGTGTGGAGGGGGACTCTGGAAACACCATATATTTT.

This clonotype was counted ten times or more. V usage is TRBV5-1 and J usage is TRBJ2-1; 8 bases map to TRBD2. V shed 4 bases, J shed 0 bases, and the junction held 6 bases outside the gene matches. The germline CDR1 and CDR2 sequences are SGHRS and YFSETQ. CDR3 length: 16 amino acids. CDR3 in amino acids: CASSPGSGSSYNEQFF. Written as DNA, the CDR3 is TGCGCCAGCAGCCCCGGCAGCGGGAGCTCCTACAATGAGCAGTTCTTC. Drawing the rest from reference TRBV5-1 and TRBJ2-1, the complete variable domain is KAGVTQTPRYLIKTRGQQVTLSCSPISGHRSVSWYQQTPGQGLQFLFEYFSETQRNKGNFPGRFSGRQFSNSRSEMNVSTLELGDSALYLCASSPGSGSSYNEQFFGPGTRLTVL.

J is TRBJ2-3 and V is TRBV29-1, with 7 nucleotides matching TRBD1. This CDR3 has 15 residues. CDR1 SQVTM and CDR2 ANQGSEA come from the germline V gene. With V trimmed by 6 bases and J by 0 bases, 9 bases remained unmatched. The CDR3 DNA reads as TGCAGCGTATCAAACAGGGGCGAGAGCACAGATACGCAGTATTTT. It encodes CSVSNRGESTDTQYF.

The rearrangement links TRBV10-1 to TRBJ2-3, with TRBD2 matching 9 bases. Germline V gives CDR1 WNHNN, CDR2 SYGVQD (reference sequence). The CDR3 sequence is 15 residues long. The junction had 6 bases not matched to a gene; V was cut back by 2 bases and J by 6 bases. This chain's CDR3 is CASSEVGTSLDTQYF. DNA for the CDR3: TGCGCCAGCAGTGAGGTGGGGACTAGCTTGGATACGCAGTATTTT.

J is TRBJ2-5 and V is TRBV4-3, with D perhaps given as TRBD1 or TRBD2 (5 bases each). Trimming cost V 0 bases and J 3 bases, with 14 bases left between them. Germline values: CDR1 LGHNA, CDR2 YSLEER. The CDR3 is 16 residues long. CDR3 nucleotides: TGCGCCAGCAGCCAAGATCTGGGACGCCTAGAAGAGACCCAGTACTTC. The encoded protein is CASSQDLGRLEETQYF.

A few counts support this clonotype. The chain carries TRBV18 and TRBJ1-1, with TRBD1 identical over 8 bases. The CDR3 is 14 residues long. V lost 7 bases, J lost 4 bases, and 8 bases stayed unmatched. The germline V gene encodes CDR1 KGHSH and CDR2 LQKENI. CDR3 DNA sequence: TGTGCCAGCTTCGGACAGGGTATGGGCACTGAAGCTTTCTTT. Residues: CASFGQGMGTEAFF. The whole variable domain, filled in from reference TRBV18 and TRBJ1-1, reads NAGVMQNPRHLVRRRGQEARLRCSPMKGHSHVYWYRQLPEEGLKFMVYLQKENIIDESGMPKERFSAEFPKEGPSILRIQQVVRGDSAAYFCASFGQGMGTEAFFGQGTRLTVV.

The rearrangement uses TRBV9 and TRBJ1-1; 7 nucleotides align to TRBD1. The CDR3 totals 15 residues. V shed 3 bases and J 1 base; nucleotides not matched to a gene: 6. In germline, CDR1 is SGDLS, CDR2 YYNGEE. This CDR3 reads CASSGSGTENTEAFF. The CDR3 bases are TGTGCCAGCAGCGGAAGCGGGACAGAGAACACTGAAGCTTTCTTT.

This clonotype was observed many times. DNA for the CDR3: TGTGCCAGCAGCCCCCACGGCGGGGGTAGGACCGGGGAGCTGTTTTTT. It is translated as CASSPHGGGRTGELFF. The chain is built from TRBV5-6 and TRBJ2-2; TRBD2 agrees at 7 bases. Losses at the gene ends were 4 bases for V and 5 bases for J; bases not matched to a gene: 11. This CDR3 spans 16 amino acids. In germline, CDR1 is SGHDT, CDR2 YYEEEE.

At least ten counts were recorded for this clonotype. CDR3 nucleotides: TGTGCCAGCAGTTTAGCTCGGAATGAGCAGTTCTTC. Translation: CASSLARNEQFF. The V gene is TRBV28, the J gene TRBJ2-1; no clear D gene. The V end was cut by 2 bases, the J end by 7 bases, with 6 bases between. Germline CDR1 MDHEN, CDR2 SYDVKM. CDR3 length equals 12 residues. Drawing the rest from reference TRBV28 and TRBJ2-1, the complete variable domain is DVKVTQSSRYLVKRTGEKVFLECVQDMDHENMFWYRQDPGLGLRLIYFSYDVKMKEKGDIPEGYSVSREKKERFSLILESASTNQTSMYLCASSLARNEQFFGPGTRLTVL.

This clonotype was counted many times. The CDR3 protein is CASSLSGGWGNQPQHF. DNA for the CDR3: TGTGCCAGCAGCTTATCAGGGGGGTGGGGTAATCAGCCCCAGCATTTT. V is TRBV7-2 and J is TRBJ1-5, with 7 bases identical to TRBD1. Germline CDR1 is SGHTA and CDR2 is FQGNSA. V was pared by 2 bases and J by 4 bases, with 8 bases of the junction left unmatched. This CDR3 has 16 residues. Complete variable domain (other parts from reference TRBV7-2 and TRBJ1-5): GAGVSQSPSNKVTEKGKDVELRCDPISGHTALYWYRQSLGQGLEFLIYFQGNSAPDKSGLPSDRFSAERTGGSVSTLTIQRTQQEDSAVYLCASSLSGGWGNQPQHFGDGTRLSIL.

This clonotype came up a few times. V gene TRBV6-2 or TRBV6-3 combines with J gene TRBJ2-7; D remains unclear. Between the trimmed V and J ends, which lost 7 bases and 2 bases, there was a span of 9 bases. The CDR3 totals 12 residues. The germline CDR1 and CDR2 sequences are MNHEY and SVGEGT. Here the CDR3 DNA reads TGTGCCAGCAACAAAGGGCCCTACGAGCAGTACTTC. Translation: CASNKGPYEQYF.

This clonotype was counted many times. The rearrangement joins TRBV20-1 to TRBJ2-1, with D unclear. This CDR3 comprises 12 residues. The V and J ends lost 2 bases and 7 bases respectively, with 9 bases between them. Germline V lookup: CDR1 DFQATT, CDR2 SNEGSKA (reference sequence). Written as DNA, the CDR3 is TGCAGTGCTAGATCGCGGTCGAATGAGCAGTTCTTC. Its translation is CSARSRSNEQFF.

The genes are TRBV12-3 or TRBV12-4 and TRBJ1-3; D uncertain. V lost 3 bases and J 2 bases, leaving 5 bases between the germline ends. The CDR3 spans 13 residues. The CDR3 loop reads CASSFFAGNTIYF. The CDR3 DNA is TGTGCCAGCAGTTTTTTCGCTGGAAACACCATATATTTT.

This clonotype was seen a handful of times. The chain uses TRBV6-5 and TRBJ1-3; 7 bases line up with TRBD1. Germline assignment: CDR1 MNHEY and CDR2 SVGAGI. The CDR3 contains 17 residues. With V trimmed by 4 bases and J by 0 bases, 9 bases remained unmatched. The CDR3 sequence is CASSSTGTEVSGNTIYF. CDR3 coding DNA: TGTGCCAGCAGTTCTACCGGGACAGAGGTCTCTGGAAACACCATATATTTT.